This T cell receptor beta chain originates from a study of fetal regulatory T cell absence and autoimmunity (dated by TCRdb to the late 2010s). Background for the entire study: The IPEX patients showed exocrine pancreas autoimmunity in the absence of clinical diabetes.

The DNeasy Blood and Tissue Kit was used to extract roughly 1.9-3.4 ug of genomic DNA from either umbilical cord blood or frozen pancreas. The research as a whole found: The oligoclonal enrichment was interpreted as support for antigen-driven autoimmunity occurring in the pancreas before birth in IPEX syndrome. Significant oligoclonal enrichment of the TCR compartment was observed in pancreas versus cord blood, with some top clones enriched more than 85-fold. Cord blood and pancreas had broadly similar TRB gene family usage, resembling published neonatal and adult repertoires.

Amplification and barcoding of TCRbeta CDR3 regions were carried out by two-step multiplex PCR on the immunoSEQ human TCRbeta survey platform. Libraries were sequenced on Illumina instruments, and IgH from the same samples was sequenced in parallel. Per the source publication's procedure: Raw reads were filtered against IMGT V, D, J definitions and binned by a nearest-neighbor algorithm to remove PCR and sequencing errors. A clone was defined by an identical nucleotide sequence, and differential abundance between tissues was tested with a Fisher exact test for each clone at a pFDR threshold of p<0.01. Clones whose frequencies were too low for statistical inference were excluded by a minimum inclusion filter of 10 in either sample. The immunoSEQ Analyzer was used for pairwise clonal comparisons, and IMGT tools were used to assess gene family usage. As stored in TCRdb, this immuneACCESS dataset retains in-frame rearrangements with V and J assigned. A fraction of the clones does not appear; measured against another copy, unresolved V genes explain less than half of the discrepancy, and the remainder lacks a known reason. The V and J calls and clone size are taken from that table; D and trimming were inferred from the DNA. This sample is represented by about 46,000 clones; roughly four fifths of them were singletons. About 0.37% of the sample is held by the ten biggest clonotypes.

Including cysteine and phenylalanine, the CDR3 has 14 amino acids. The CDR3 DNA has 42 bases and is translated from base 1. The junction carries 10 bases between V and J, which are trimmed by 4 bases and 1 base respectively. Per the germline V gene, MNHNS is the CDR1 and SASEGT is the CDR2. As for this clone: The clone's antigen remains unknown. The input lacks base qualities; no much larger clone sits a single base away.

Input material: cord blood. The chain joins TRBV6-1 to TRBJ1-1; TRBD1 is possibly the D segment (6 matching bases). The TCR originated in a newborn boy with IPEX syndrome. In nucleotides, the sequence is TGTGCCAGCAGTGGATACAGGGCGAACACTGAAGCTTTCTTT. This encodes CASSGYRANTEAFF.